Following are 9 T cell receptor beta chains from one sample sequenced in a study of blood T cells in healthy people across ages. A second PCR of 7 to 11 cycles used a sample-barcoded 5' primer and a J-beta primer mix. TCRdb called the 5' RACE reads again in MiXCR, with one record for every CDR3 protein. The sample records some 800,000 distinct CDR3 sequences, about 42% being singletons. The material sequenced was blood. The receptors were sampled from a man aged 55 to 70 in good health.

This clonotype was detected only once. This rearrangement joins TRBV28 to TRBJ2-1; 16 bases map to TRBD2. The CDR3 length is 16 residues. The germline V gene encodes CDR1 MDHEN and CDR2 SYDVKM. The ends lost 4 bases at V and 8 bases at J; junction bases unmatched: 5. CDR3 loop: CASSSGTSGGAYEQFF. CDR3 sequence (DNA): TGTGCCAGCAGTTCCGGGACTAGCGGGGGGGCCTATGAGCAGTTCTTC.

The chain has TRBV6-2 or TRBV6-3 and TRBJ2-1, with TRBD2 identical over 7 bases. The J call is in doubt because the DNA end fits TRBJ2-7 better. Germline V gene sequence: CDR1 MNHEY, CDR2 SVGEGT. This CDR3 contains 16 residues. CDR3 DNA sequence: TGTGCCAGCAGTTACGACGGCGGGGGAGCCCACAATGAGCAGTACTTC. Its protein product is CASSYDGGGAHNEQYF.

This clonotype was recorded once. A read error is likely, as this CDR3 ends without the conserved phenylalanine or tryptophan. No DNA is shown, since the ends of the CDR3 on it are uncertain; the CDR3 is the one TCRdb lists. The chain combines TRBV28 with TRBJ1-2; the D call of TRBD1 is as the table states it, not checked on the DNA. The CDR3 length equals 18 residues, ends included. Germline lookup yields CDR1 MDHEN and CDR2 SYDVKM. The CDR3 sequence: CASSFPGGVEDENYGHTV.

This clonotype was seen more than once but under ten times. The V gene is TRBV7-2, the J gene TRBJ2-3; 16 bases match TRBD2. The V gene end was trimmed by 0 bases and the J gene end by 6 bases; junction bases not matched to a gene: 6. The length of the CDR3 is 18 residues. Germline CDR1 reads SGHTA; CDR2 reads FQGNSA. CDR3 in DNA: TGTGCCAGCAGCTTAGCTGGGACTAGCGGGGGGGCTTACGATACGCAGTATTTT. Translation gives CASSLAGTSGGAYDTQYF.

The CDR3 region has the DNA TGTGCCAGCAGAACCACCGAGGCCCGTTTGTTCTTC. This translates into CASRTTEARLFF. This chain connects TRBV5-4 to TRBJ2-1, with D unresolved. This CDR3 comprises 12 residues. Germline CDR1 is SGHNT and CDR2 is YYREEE (reference sequence). V lost 5 bases and J lost 15, with 18 bases in between. Drawing the rest from reference TRBV5-4 and TRBJ2-1, the complete variable domain is ETGVTQSPTHLIKTRGQQVTLRCSSQSGHNTVSWYQQALGQGPQFIFQYYREEENGRGNFPPRFSGLQFPNYSSELNVNALELDDSALYLCASRTTEARLFFGPGTRLTVL.

The chain couples TRBV6-1 to TRBJ1-1; unclear D gene. The CDR3 has 13 residues. The germline V and J ends were trimmed by 7 bases and 7 bases, with 16 bases remaining between them. From germline, CDR1 is MNHNS and CDR2 SASEGT. DNA for the CDR3: TGTGCCAGCACAGACGCGGCCGGCGGTGAAGCTTTCTTT. Translating gives CASTDAAGGEAFF.

The chain joins TRBV2 to TRBJ2-7; D possibly corresponds to TRBD2 (5 bases). Germline V gene lookup returns CDR1 SNHLY and CDR2 FYNNEI. The CDR3 totals 14 residues. Between the trimmed V and J ends, which lost 8 bases and 3 bases, there was a span of 17 bases. The CDR3 DNA follows: TGTGCCAGCGAGGGCAGTGGAGGTCTCTACGAGCAGTACTTC. It specifies CASEGSGGLYEQYF.

V and J are TRBV12-3 or TRBV12-4 and TRBJ2-7; 10 positions match TRBD2. The V segment lost 5 bases and the J segment 2 bases; nucleotides outside the gene matches: 9. The CDR3 has 16 residues. The CDR3 sequence is CASSPLAGGSPYEQYF. The CDR3 region has the DNA TGTGCCAGCAGTCCCTTAGCGGGGGGTTCCCCCTACGAGCAGTACTTC.

J is TRBJ2-3 and V is TRBV20-1; D ambiguous. The CDR3 runs 15 residues. V was pared by 6 bases and J by 0 bases, with 16 bases between. Germline V gives CDR1 DFQATT, CDR2 SNEGSKA (reference sequence). The CDR3 DNA is TGCAGTGCCCCCTCCACGGCGGTCAGCACAGATACGCAGTATTTT. Encoded protein: CSAPSTAVSTDTQYF.